This T cell receptor beta chain derives from a study of T cell repertoires in cytomegalovirus infection. In this sample, this clonotype turned up a few times. What it binds is unknown. V was shortened by 11 bases and J by 1 base, with 10 bases between the two germline ends. CDR1 is ENHRY and CDR2 is SYGVKD in the germline V gene. The CDR3 has 12 amino acids. Whole-study findings and limits: Carriers of CMV and the relevant HLA type were discriminated by public TCR beta frequency.

TCRdb passed the reads through MiXCR, listing each CDR3 protein once. Of 600,000 to 800,000 distinct CDR3 sequences in the sample, less than 25% were seen once. This clonotype was obtained from a human donor in good health (CMV status not recorded). Some clones in this sample may be carry-over from other donors' samples. The sample consisted of CD8+ T cells from PBMCs. V gene TRBV10-3 combines with J gene TRBJ2-3; D tentatively fits TRBD1 or TRBD2 (5 bases each). The CDR3 reads CALRDGTDTQYF. CDR3 DNA: TGTGCCCTCCGGGACGGCACAGATACGCAGTATTTT.